This section outlines one T cell receptor beta chain sequence together with its context. This CDR3 comprises 15 residues. From germline, CDR1 is MDHEN and CDR2 SYDVKM. V dropped 2 bases and J dropped 2; count of bases not matched to a gene: 2. The method was immunoSEQ multiplex PCR; TCRdb's version includes in-frame clones alone and lacks a portion of them. Of hundreds of thousands of clones in the sample, around 84% are singletons; the top ten hold about 4.1%. Which cohort a participant joined came from the clinical history participants gave. These data belong to a study of blood T cell repertoires in COVID-19. The overall study: From the United States, Italy and Spain came samples of acute and convalescent COVID-19.

The sample consisted of PBMCs or T cells enriched from blood (not recorded which). The receptor comes from a man aged 25-45 years who had recovered from COVID-19. The chain recombines TRBV28 with TRBJ1-5, with 8 bases identical to TRBD1. This CDR3 reads CASSLRTGRNQPQHF. CDR3 DNA sequence: TGTGCCAGCAGTTTACGGACAGGGCGCAATCAGCCCCAGCATTTT.